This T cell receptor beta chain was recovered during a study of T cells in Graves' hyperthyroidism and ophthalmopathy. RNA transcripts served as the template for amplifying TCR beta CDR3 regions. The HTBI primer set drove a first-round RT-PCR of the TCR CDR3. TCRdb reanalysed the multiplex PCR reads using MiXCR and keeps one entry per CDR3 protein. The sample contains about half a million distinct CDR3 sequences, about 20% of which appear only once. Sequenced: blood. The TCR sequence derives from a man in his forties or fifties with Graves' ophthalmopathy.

DNA of the CDR3: TGTGCCAGCAGTTATTCCCTAGCGGCCACCGGGGAGCTGTTTTTT. Protein: CASSYSLAATGELFF. The chain employs TRBV6-2 or TRBV6-3 and TRBJ2-2, with 7 positions matching TRBD2. The CDR3 contains 15 residues. With V trimmed by 3 bases and J by 4 bases, 5 bases remained unmatched. Germline CDR1 and CDR2: MNHEY and SVGEGT.